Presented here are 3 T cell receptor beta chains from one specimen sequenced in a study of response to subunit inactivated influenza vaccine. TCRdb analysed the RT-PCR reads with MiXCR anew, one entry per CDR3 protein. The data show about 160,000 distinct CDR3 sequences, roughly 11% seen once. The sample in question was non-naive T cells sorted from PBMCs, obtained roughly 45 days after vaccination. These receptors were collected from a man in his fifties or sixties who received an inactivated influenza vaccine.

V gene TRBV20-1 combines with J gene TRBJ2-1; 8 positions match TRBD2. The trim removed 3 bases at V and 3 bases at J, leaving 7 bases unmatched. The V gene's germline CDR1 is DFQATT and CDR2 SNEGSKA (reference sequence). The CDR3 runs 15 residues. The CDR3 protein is CSARVAGRIYNEQFF. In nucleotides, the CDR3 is TGCAGTGCTAGGGTAGCGGGGAGGATCTACAATGAGCAGTTCTTC.

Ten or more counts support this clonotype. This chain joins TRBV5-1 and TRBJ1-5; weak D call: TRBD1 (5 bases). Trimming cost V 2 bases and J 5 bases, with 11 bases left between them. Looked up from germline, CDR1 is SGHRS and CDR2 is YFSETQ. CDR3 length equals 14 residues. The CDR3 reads CASSFGGDHQPQHF. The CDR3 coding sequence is TGCGCCAGCAGCTTTGGGGGGGACCATCAGCCCCAGCATTTT.

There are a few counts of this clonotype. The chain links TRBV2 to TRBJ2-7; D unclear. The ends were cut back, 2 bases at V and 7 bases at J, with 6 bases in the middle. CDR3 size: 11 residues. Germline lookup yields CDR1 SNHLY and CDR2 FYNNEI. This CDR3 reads CASSENWEQYF. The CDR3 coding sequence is TGTGCCAGCAGTGAAAACTGGGAGCAGTACTTC.